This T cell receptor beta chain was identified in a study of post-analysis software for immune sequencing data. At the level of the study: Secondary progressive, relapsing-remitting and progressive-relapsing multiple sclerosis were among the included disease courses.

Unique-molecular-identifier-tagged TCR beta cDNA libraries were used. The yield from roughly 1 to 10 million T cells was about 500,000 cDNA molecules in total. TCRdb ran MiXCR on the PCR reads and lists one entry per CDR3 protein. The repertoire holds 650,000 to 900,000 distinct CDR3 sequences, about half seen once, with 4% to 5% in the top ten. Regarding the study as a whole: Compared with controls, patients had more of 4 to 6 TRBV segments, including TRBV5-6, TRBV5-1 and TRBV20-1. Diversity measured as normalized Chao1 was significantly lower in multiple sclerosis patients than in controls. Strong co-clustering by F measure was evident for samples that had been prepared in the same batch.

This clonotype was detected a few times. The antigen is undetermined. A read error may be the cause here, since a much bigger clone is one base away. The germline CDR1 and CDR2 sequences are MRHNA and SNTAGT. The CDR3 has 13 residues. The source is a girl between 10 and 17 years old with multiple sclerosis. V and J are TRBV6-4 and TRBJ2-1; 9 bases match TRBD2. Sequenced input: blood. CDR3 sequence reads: CASRDSTSGEQFF. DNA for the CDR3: TGTGCCAGCAGGGACTCGACTAGCGGTGAGCAGTTCTTC.